One and the same sample provided the 11 T cell receptor beta chains below, sequenced in a study of blood T cell repertoires in COVID-19. The method was immunoSEQ multiplex PCR; TCRdb's version includes in-frame clones alone and lacks a portion of them. The table records roughly 250,000 clones, approximately 83% of them present only once. Material for sequencing was PBMCs or T cells enriched from blood (not recorded which). The receptors stem from a woman aged 40 to 49 with acute COVID-19.

V gene TRBV6-5 combines with J gene TRBJ2-7; 7 nucleotides agree with TRBD1. V dropped 6 bases and J dropped 4; count of bases not matched to a gene: 6. This CDR3 has 13 residues. Per the germline V gene, CDR1 is MNHEY and CDR2 is SVGAGI. DNA of the CDR3: TGTGCCAGCAGCTACAGGGGTACGTACGAGCAGTACTTC. This codes for CASSYRGTYEQYF.

This chain uses TRBV29-1 with TRBJ2-2, with TRBD1 matching over 7 bases. Germline values: CDR1 SQVTM, CDR2 ANQGSEA. The junction had 3 bases not matched to a gene; V was cut back by 5 bases and J by 0 bases. The CDR3 sequence is 14 residues long. CDR3 sequence: CSVRQGANTGELFF. CDR3 nucleotides: TGCAGCGTTCGACAGGGAGCGAACACCGGGGAGCTGTTTTTT.

J is TRBJ1-4 and V is TRBV25-1; 9 nucleotides align to TRBD1. With 2 bases clipped from V and 7 bases from J, the junction kept 5 bases outside the gene matches. Per germline, CDR1 MGHDK and CDR2 SYGVNS. The CDR3 has 15 residues. The CDR3 sequence is CASSESTGGGEKLFF. The CDR3 DNA sequence: TGTGCCAGCAGTGAAAGCACAGGGGGCGGTGAAAAACTGTTTTTT.

The chain employs TRBV7-3 and TRBJ1-6; D is perhaps TRBD1 (5 bases). This CDR3 region has 13 residues. The V gene's germline CDR1 is SGHTA and CDR2 FQGTGA. V lost 5 bases and J 15 bases, leaving 17 bases between the germline ends. The CDR3 nucleotides are TGTGCCAGCAGCCCGGGGGGAGATGGGGTCCTCCACTTT. Its protein is CASSPGGDGVLHF.

DNA of the CDR3: TGTGCCAGCAGCAGGGGACTTAACACCGGGGAGCTGTTTTTT. As protein: CASSRGLNTGELFF. The chain uses TRBV7-2 and TRBJ2-2, with a tentative D call TRBD2 (6 bases). The CDR3 extends over 14 amino acids. CDR1 and CDR2 from the germline V gene are SGHTA and FQGNSA. Trimming removed 5 bases from V and 2 bases from J, with 9 bases in between.

The chain links TRBV7-2 to TRBJ1-2; 7 nucleotides agree with TRBD1. The CDR3 has 16 residues. The germline gives CDR1 SGHTA, CDR2 FQGNSA. J was trimmed by 4 bases and V by 4 bases; bases with no gene match: 12. The CDR3 here is CASSSRQGLELYGYTF. CDR3 nucleotides: TGTGCCAGCAGCTCCCGACAGGGTTTGGAGCTCTATGGCTACACCTTC. The full variable domain, completed using reference TRBV7-2 and TRBJ1-2, is GAGVSQSPSNKVTEKGKDVELRCDPISGHTALYWYRQSLGQGLEFLIYFQGNSAPDKSGLPSDRFSAERTGGSVSTLTIQRTQQEDSAVYLCASSSRQGLELYGYTFGSGTRLTVV.

This chain joins TRBV11-2 and TRBJ2-5; D remains unclear. Deletions cut 5 bases from V and 1 base from J, with 14 bases between. This CDR3 contains 15 residues. The V gene's germline CDR1 is SGHAT and CDR2 FQNNGV. CDR3 DNA: TGTGCCAGCAGCCCAATCTCGAGCCCCCAAGAGACCCAGTACTTC. This encodes CASSPISSPQETQYF.

V gene TRBV5-6 combines with J gene TRBJ1-4; no reliable D call. CDR1 and CDR2 from the germline V gene are SGHDT and YYEEEE. This CDR3 is built from 12 residues. V lost 0 bases, J lost 11 bases, and 8 bases lay in between. This chain's CDR3 is CASSLGGGKLFF. DNA for the CDR3: TGTGCCAGCAGCTTGGGTGGAGGGAAACTGTTTTTT.

The V gene is TRBV11-2, the J gene TRBJ1-2, with 8 bases fitting TRBD1. Unmatched junction bases numbered 9, after V lost 5 bases and J lost 4 bases. Germline assignment: CDR1 SGHAT and CDR2 FQNNGV. The CDR3 extends over 15 amino acids. CDR3 DNA: TGTGCCAGCAGCCCCACCCAGGGGGCCGGCTATGGCTACACCTTC. This codes for CASSPTQGAGYGYTF. Using reference TRBV11-2 and TRBJ1-2 for the parts outside the CDR3, the full variable domain is EAGVAQSPRYKIIEKRQSVAFWCNPISGHATLYWYQQILGQGPKLLIQFQNNGVVDDSQLPKDRFSAERLKGVDSTLKIQPAKLEDSAVYLCASSPTQGAGYGYTFGSGTRLTVV.

A note on this clone: In the same sample, other DNA sequences code for this CDR3. CDR3 coding DNA: TGTGCCAGCAGTCCAAGGGGTGATACGCAGTATTTT. Residues: CASSPRGDTQYF. The chain combines TRBV12-3 or TRBV12-4 with TRBJ2-3, with D possibly matching TRBD1 (5 bases). This CDR3 contains 12 residues. The germline V and J ends were trimmed by 5 bases and 6 bases, with 9 bases remaining between them.

The V and J genes are TRBV18 and TRBJ1-2, with D uncertain. Germline-derived CDR1 and CDR2 are KGHSH and LQKENI. V gave up 3 bases and J gave up 0 bases, with 11 bases separating them. The CDR3 sequence is 15 residues long. The DNA of the CDR3 is TGTGCCAGCTCACCCCCTTCCTTATCTAACTATGGCTACACCTTC. It yields the protein CASSPPSLSNYGYTF.